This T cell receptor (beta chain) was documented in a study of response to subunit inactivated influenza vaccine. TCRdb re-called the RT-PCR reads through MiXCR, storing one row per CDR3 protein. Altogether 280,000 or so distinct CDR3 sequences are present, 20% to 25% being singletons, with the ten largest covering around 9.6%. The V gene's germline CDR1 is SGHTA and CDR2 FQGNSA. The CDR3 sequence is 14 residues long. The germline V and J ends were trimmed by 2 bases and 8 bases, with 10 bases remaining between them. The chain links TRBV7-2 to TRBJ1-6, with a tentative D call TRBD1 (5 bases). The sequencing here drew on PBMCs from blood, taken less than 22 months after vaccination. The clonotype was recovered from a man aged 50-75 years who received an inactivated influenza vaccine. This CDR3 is CASSLRGADSPLHF. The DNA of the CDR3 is TGTGCCAGCAGCTTAAGGGGCGCGGATTCACCCCTCCACTTT.